The present T cell receptor beta chain was sequenced within a study of patients and donors after allogeneic stem cell transplantation. CDR1 is SGHVS, CDR2 FNYEAQ, per germline. The V end was cut by 0 bases, the J end by 3 bases, with 5 bases between. This CDR3 is built from 13 residues. Using its own MiXCR run on the RT-PCR reads, TCRdb lists one record per CDR3 protein. The sample has over 400,000 distinct CDR3 sequences, 16% seen once. The sequence came from a human donor who was either an allogeneic HSCT recipient or a stem cell or donor lymphocyte infusion donor (not recorded which). It is not recorded whose cells these are; they may come from a transplant donor. This sequence joins TRBV7-6 and TRBJ1-2; D unclear. The sequencing input was blood, either unsorted or a sorted T cell fraction (not recorded which). The CDR3 DNA sequence: TGTGCCAGCAGCTTAGCCCCCCACTATGGCTACACCTTC. This sequence encodes CASSLAPHYGYTF.